The next 27 T cell receptor beta chains were all read from a single sample in a study of blood T cell repertoires in COVID-19. Data came from immunoSEQ multiplex PCR; TCRdb stores just in-frame clones and leaves some out. The sample contains 270,000 or so clones, just over 85% of which appear only once. Material: peripheral blood. The receptors originated from a woman in her thirties with active or convalescent COVID-19.

The chain employs TRBV5-6 and TRBJ1-5; D remains unclear. V shed 0 bases and J shed 6 bases, with 10 bases lying between them. Germline assignment: CDR1 SGHDT and CDR2 YYEEEE. The CDR3 contains 14 residues. The DNA for the CDR3 is TGTGCCAGCAGCTTGGGCACCTGGAGTCAGCCCCAGCATTTT. Translating it yields CASSLGTWSQPQHF.

V is TRBV7-9 and J is TRBJ2-1; 10 nucleotides line up with TRBD1. V shed 0 bases, J shed 4 bases, and the junction held 6 bases outside the gene matches. This CDR3 has 17 residues. Germline V gene data show CDR1 as SEHNR and CDR2 as FQNEAQ (reference sequence). CDR3 coding DNA: TGTGCCAGCAGCTTAGCGCTTTCGGACAGGGGGTACAATGAGCAGTTCTTC. It yields the protein CASSLALSDRGYNEQFF.

The V and J genes are TRBV5-1 and TRBJ1-2; D perhaps matches TRBD1 (6 bases). The V gene's germline CDR1 is SGHRS and CDR2 YFSETQ. V gave up 3 bases and J gave up 7 bases, with 13 bases separating them. The CDR3 is 13 residues long. CDR3 DNA sequence: TGCGCCAGCAGCTCGCCGGACAGCCGTGGCTACACCTTC. Its protein is CASSSPDSRGYTF. The variable domain in full, completed from reference TRBV5-1 and TRBJ1-2, reads KAGVTQTPRYLIKTRGQQVTLSCSPISGHRSVSWYQQTPGQGLQFLFEYFSETQRNKGNFPGRFSGRQFSNSRSEMNVSTLELGDSALYLCASSSPDSRGYTFGSGTRLTVV.

In DNA form, the CDR3 reads TGTGCCAGCAGCCAGGACCCTACAGGGAACTATGGCTACACCTTC. It specifies CASSQDPTGNYGYTF. This rearrangement joins TRBV3-1 (or the pseudogene TRBV3-2) to TRBJ1-2, with D tentatively TRBD1 (6 bases). V was shortened by 3 bases and J by 2 bases, with 13 bases between the two germline ends. This CDR3 contains 15 residues. In germline, CDR1 is LGHDT, CDR2 YNNKEL (reference sequence).

The J gene is TRBJ2-3, the V gene TRBV24-1; 7 bases are a match to TRBD2. Looked up from germline, CDR1 is KGHDR and CDR2 is SFDVKD. J lost 1 base, V lost 5 bases, and 5 bases had no gene match. CDR3 size: 15 residues. The CDR3 sequence: CATSAPGGGTDTQYF. As DNA, the CDR3 is TGTGCCACCAGTGCGCCTGGGGGGGGCACAGATACGCAGTATTTT.

The V and J genes are TRBV11-3 and TRBJ1-3; unclear D gene. The CDR3 spans 18 residues. The V gene lost 2 bases and the J gene lost 2 bases, with 19 bases spanning the gap. Germline CDR1 is SGHNT and CDR2 is YENEEA. The CDR3 DNA follows: TGTGCCAGCAGCTTAATCTTTCCGGGTTTCCCCGCTGGAAACACCATATATTTT. The encoded protein is CASSLIFPGFPAGNTIYF.

J is TRBJ2-5 and V is TRBV5-6; TRBD1 aligns across 7 bases. V lost 4 bases to trimming and J lost 4 bases; unmatched junction nucleotides: 10. There are 15 residues in the CDR3. Germline CDR1 is SGHDT and CDR2 is YYEEEE. The DNA for the CDR3 is TGTGCCAGCAGCCCCCTGACAGGGCGTGGAGAGACCCAGTACTTC. Amino acid sequence: CASSPLTGRGETQYF.

The V call is TRBV5-1, the J call TRBJ1-1, with 10 nucleotides matching TRBD1. The V segment lost 4 bases and the J segment 8 bases; nucleotides outside the gene matches: 8. The CDR3 length is 14 residues. Germline-derived CDR1 and CDR2 are SGHRS and YFSETQ. The CDR3 is CASSRRQGAGEAFF. The CDR3 nucleotides read TGCGCCAGCAGCCGACGACAGGGGGCCGGGGAAGCTTTCTTT.

V is TRBV7-9 and J is TRBJ1-3; 12 positions agree with TRBD1. CDR1 is SEHNR, CDR2 FQNEAQ, per germline (reference sequence). The CDR3 extends over 18 amino acids. V gave up 6 bases and J gave up 0 bases; unmatched junction bases: 9. The CDR3, as DNA: TGTGCCAGCAGTTCCGGGACAGGGGGCCCGAGCTCTGGAAACACCATATATTTT. Its protein is CASSSGTGGPSSGNTIYF.

Here the CDR3 reads CASSTTGGDYGYTF. In DNA, the CDR3 is TGTGCCAGCAGCACCACAGGGGGCGACTATGGCTACACCTTC. This chain joins TRBV28 and TRBJ1-2, with 9 bases aligning to TRBD1. J was trimmed by 3 bases and V by 6 bases; bases with no gene match: 5. CDR1 MDHEN and CDR2 SYDVKM come from the germline V gene. The CDR3 loop spans 14 amino acids.

V is TRBV29-1 and J is TRBJ2-7; D remains unclear. Trimming took off 7 bases at V and 4 bases at J, with 14 bases between the two ends. This CDR3 is built from 12 residues. CDR1 and CDR2 from the germline V gene are SQVTM and ANQGSEA. The CDR3, as DNA: TGCAGCGCCCTCCTCCACGGTTACGAGCAGTACTTC. Amino acids: CSALLHGYEQYF.

V usage is TRBV5-1 and J usage is TRBJ1-1, with a possible D match to TRBD1 (6 bases). The V gene's germline CDR1 is SGHRS and CDR2 YFSETQ. The CDR3 contains 13 residues. Trimming pared 0 bases from V and 6 bases from J, leaving 9 bases between. CDR3 sequence reads: CASSLAGVSEAFF. In nucleotides, the CDR3 is TGCGCCAGCAGCTTGGCAGGGGTATCTGAAGCTTTCTTT.

The CDR3 coding sequence is TGTGCCAGCACCCCCCGCAGGGGGACGGACACCGGGGAGCTGTTTTTT. This sequence encodes CASTPRRGTDTGELFF. The chain is built from TRBV25-1 and TRBJ2-2, with 7 bases that match TRBD1. Trimming cost V 7 bases and J 3 bases; bases outside gene matches: 11. CDR1 MGHDK and CDR2 SYGVNS come from the germline V gene. The CDR3 sequence is 16 residues long.

The chain links TRBV6-2 or TRBV6-3 to TRBJ1-2; perhaps TRBD1 as D (5 bases). The CDR3 runs to 15 residues. Looked up from germline, CDR1 is MNHEY and CDR2 is SVGEGT. Deletions cut 0 bases from V and 6 bases from J, with 14 bases between. The chain's CDR3 is CASSYSPGWGDGYTF. The CDR3 DNA sequence: TGTGCCAGCAGTTACTCGCCAGGGTGGGGTGATGGCTACACCTTC.

V gene TRBV2 combines with J gene TRBJ1-5, with D unclear. This CDR3 is built from 14 residues. V lost 8 bases, J lost 0 bases, and 11 bases lay in between. Germline CDR1 is SNHLY and CDR2 is FYNNEI. CDR3 sequence: CASARVDSNQPQHF. CDR3 coding DNA: TGTGCCAGCGCACGGGTGGATAGCAATCAGCCCCAGCATTTT.

This clone was counted once. The V and J genes are TRBV7-2 and TRBJ1-6, with D unresolved. The V gene's germline CDR1 is SGHTA and CDR2 FQGNSA. The germline V and J ends were trimmed by 1 base and 6 bases, with 10 bases remaining between them. There are 15 residues in the CDR3. The CDR3 loop reads CASSLGRGGNSPLHF. CDR3 DNA: TGTGCCAGCAGCTTAGGGCGGGGTGGTAATTCACCCCTCCACTTT. The whole variable domain, filled in from reference TRBV7-2 and TRBJ1-6, reads GAGVSQSPSNKVTEKGKDVELRCDPISGHTALYWYRQSLGQGLEFLIYFQGNSAPDKSGLPSDRFSAERTGGSVSTLTIQRTQQEDSAVYLCASSLGRGGNSPLHFGNGTRLTVT.

V usage is TRBV19 and J usage is TRBJ1-5; maybe TRBD1 (6 bases). Germline-derived CDR1 and CDR2 are LNHDA and SQIVND (reference sequence). Deletions cut 6 bases from V and 0 bases from J, with 12 bases between. This CDR3 comprises 15 residues. CDR3 nucleotide sequence: TGTGCCAGTAGGTACAGGGTGGGTAGCAATCAGCCCCAGCATTTT. Amino acids: CASRYRVGSNQPQHF.

J is TRBJ1-2 and V is TRBV2; D unresolved. CDR1 and CDR2 (germline): SNHLY, FYNNEI. This CDR3 is built from 14 residues. V lost 10 bases to trimming and J lost 8 bases, with 23 bases between them. DNA of the CDR3: TGTGCCATCTACCCGGGAGCCGTTACTGGGGGCTACACCTTC. It yields the protein CAIYPGAVTGGYTF.

The rearrangement links TRBV18 to TRBJ1-2, with D perhaps TRBD1 (5 bases). Germline V lookup: CDR1 KGHSH, CDR2 LQKENI. V shed 3 bases and J shed 8 bases, with 16 bases lying between them. The CDR3 consists of 14 residues. This CDR3 reads CASSPDRSIQGYTF. The CDR3 DNA reads as TGTGCCAGCTCACCTGACAGATCAATCCAGGGCTACACCTTC.

V gene TRBV29-1 combines with J gene TRBJ1-2; 7 bases fit TRBD1. Unmatched junction bases numbered 7, after V lost 4 bases and J lost 8 bases. In germline, CDR1 is SQVTM, CDR2 ANQGSEA. CDR3 length: 12 residues. The CDR3 nucleotides are TGCAGCGTTGCTAAGGGGGCGGGCGGCTACACCTTC. Amino acids: CSVAKGAGGYTF.

The genes are TRBV6-2 or TRBV6-3 and TRBJ2-1; TRBD2 matches at 16 bases. The V segment lost 0 bases and the J segment 3 bases; nucleotides outside the gene matches: 5. This CDR3 is built from 19 residues. Germline V gene sequence: CDR1 MNHEY, CDR2 SVGEGT. The CDR3 sequence: CASSYSGLAGGLLYNEQFF. CDR3 in DNA: TGTGCCAGCAGTTACTCGGGACTAGCGGGGGGGCTTCTCTACAATGAGCAGTTCTTC.

This sequence joins TRBV9 and TRBJ1-6, with TRBD1 identical over 8 bases. Trimming at V came to 0 bases and at J to 10 bases, leaving 12 bases not matched to a gene. This CDR3 has 17 amino acids. Germline lookup yields CDR1 SGDLS and CDR2 YYNGEE. For the CDR3, the DNA is TGTGCCAGCAGCGTAGAGGCAGGGGGCGCGGGTTCGTCACCCCTCCACTTT. It encodes CASSVEAGGAGSSPLHF.

The chain links TRBV10-3 to TRBJ1-1; 10 nucleotides align to TRBD1. Trimming at V came to 2 bases and at J to 0 bases, leaving 3 bases not matched to a gene. Germline-derived CDR1 and CDR2 are ENHRY and SYGVKD. The CDR3 is made up of 16 amino acids. CDR3 residues: CAISEGTGDMNTEAFF. The CDR3 DNA reads as TGTGCCATCAGTGAGGGGACAGGGGATATGAACACTGAAGCTTTCTTT.

The rearrangement links TRBV5-4 to TRBJ1-1; D unresolved. Trimming removed 2 bases from V and 6 bases from J, with 17 bases in between. Germline CDR1 SGHNT, CDR2 YYREEE (reference sequence). The CDR3 loop spans 15 amino acids. CDR3 residues: CASSFAGWPFAEAFF. The CDR3, as DNA: TGTGCCAGCAGCTTCGCGGGTTGGCCGTTCGCTGAAGCTTTCTTT.

This clone has more than one count but fewer than ten. The V gene is TRBV6-5, the J gene TRBJ2-5; 7 nucleotides agree with TRBD1. V shed 7 bases, J shed 5 bases, and the junction held 7 bases outside the gene matches. Germline V gene lookup returns CDR1 MNHEY and CDR2 SVGAGI. The CDR3 covers 13 residues. The CDR3 DNA sequence: TGTGCCAGCACCGACACAGGGGCGGAGACCCAGTACTTC. Its translation: CASTDTGAETQYF.

The J gene is TRBJ1-4, the V gene TRBV28; weak D call: TRBD1 (5 bases). The V and J ends lost 4 bases and 4 bases respectively, with 22 bases between them. The V gene's germline CDR1 is MDHEN and CDR2 SYDVKM. This CDR3 region has 18 residues. In nucleotides, the CDR3 is TGTGCCAGCAGTTCCATCCCCACCCTAGGGGCTCTTAATGAAAAACTGTTTTTT. Its protein product is CASSSIPTLGALNEKLFF.

V gene TRBV7-2 combines with J gene TRBJ2-3, with 9 bases matching TRBD2. Looked up from germline, CDR1 is SGHTA and CDR2 is FQGNSA. The J segment lost 2 bases and the V segment lost 5 bases, leaving 5 bases of the junction unmatched. The CDR3 spans 15 residues. CDR3 nucleotide sequence: TGTGCCAGCAGCACGCAGCGGGGGGCCACAGATACGCAGTATTTT. This gives the protein CASSTQRGATDTQYF.